This TCR beta chain was sequenced during a study of metastatic and nonmetastatic thyroid tumors. The wider study: Malignant thyroid and benign thyroid patients provided blood and tumor or nodule tissue whose repertoires were compared.

Whole-study results and caveats: Significantly higher TCR beta diversity was reportedly seen in malignant thyroid tumors than benign nodules, in blood and tumor.

TCRdb re-clonotyped the PCR reads via MiXCR. The sample holds 25,000 or so clones, roughly 15% seen once. No patient had received any treatment before thyroid surgery. This clone was recorded many times. Its antigen is currently unknown. This CDR3 has 15 amino acids. Trimming left V 4 bases short and J 2 bases short, with 15 bases between. The V gene's germline CDR1 is SGDLS and CDR2 YYNGEE. The chain carries TRBV9 and TRBJ1-2; tentative D call: TRBD1 (5 bases). Sample: blood. The clonotype originates from a female donor with papillary thyroid cancer or a benign thyroid nodule (not recorded which). Some clones in this sample may be carry-over from other donors' samples. The CDR3 DNA reads TGTGCCAGCAGCTCCACGGGGCAGCCGAACTATGGCTACACCTTC. It specifies CASSSTGQPNYGYTF.